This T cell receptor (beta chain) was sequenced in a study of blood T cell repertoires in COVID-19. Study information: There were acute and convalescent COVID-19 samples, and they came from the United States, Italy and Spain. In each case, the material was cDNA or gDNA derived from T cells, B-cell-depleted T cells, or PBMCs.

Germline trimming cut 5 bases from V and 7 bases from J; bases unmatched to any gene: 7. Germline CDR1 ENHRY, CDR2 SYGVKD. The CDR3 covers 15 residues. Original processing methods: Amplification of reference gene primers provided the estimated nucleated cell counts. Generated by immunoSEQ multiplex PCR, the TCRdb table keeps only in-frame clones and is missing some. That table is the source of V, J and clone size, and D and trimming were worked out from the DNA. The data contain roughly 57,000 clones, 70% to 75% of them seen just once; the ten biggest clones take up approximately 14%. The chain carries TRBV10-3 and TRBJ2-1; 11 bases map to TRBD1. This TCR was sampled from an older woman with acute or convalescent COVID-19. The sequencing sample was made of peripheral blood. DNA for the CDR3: TGTGCCATCAGTTCCGGGACAGGGGGGAAGAATGAGCAGTTCTTC. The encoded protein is CAISSGTGGKNEQFF.